This TCR beta chain was sequenced for a study of T-cell reconstitution after alpha-beta-depleted transplantation in children. Molecular barcoding with unique molecular identifiers was used for the TCRbeta library. TCRdb independently ran MiXCR on the PCR reads; one entry per CDR3 protein. The table shows 500,000 to 600,000 distinct CDR3 sequences, with about 18% occurring only once. The input for sequencing was PBMCs from the stem cell graft donor, taken from the stem cell graft. The sequence derives from a human donor who donated a stem cell graft to a child with acute lymphoblastic leukemia.

The CDR3 reads CASRRDGSNTGELFF. DNA for the CDR3: TGTGCCAGTAGAAGGGACGGGTCGAACACCGGGGAGCTGTTTTTT. This chain joins TRBV19 and TRBJ2-2, with D perhaps assigned TRBD1 or TRBD2 (5 bases each). The CDR3 has 15 amino acids. The germline gives CDR1 LNHDA, CDR2 SQIVND (reference sequence). Deletions cut 6 bases from V and 0 bases from J, with 11 bases between. Filled out from reference TRBV19 and TRBJ2-2, the complete variable domain reads DGGITQSPKYLFRKEGQNVTLSCEQNLNHDAMYWYRQDPGQGLRLIYYSQIVNDFQKGDIAEGYSVSREKKESFPLTVTSAQKNPTAFYLCASRRDGSNTGELFFGEGSRLTVL.